One sample yielded the 3 T cell receptor beta chains listed below, sequenced in a study of OX40 agonist ivuxolimab in advanced cancers. The repertoire was sequenced with immunoSEQ multiplex PCR; TCRdb's copy has only in-frame clones and lacks some. The table has over 55,000 clones, roughly 80% seen once. The starting material was CD4+ or CD8+ T cells sorted from blood, obtained in a trial of the OX40 agonist ivuxolimab. These receptor sequences come from an adult with an advanced solid tumor such as melanoma, head and neck, liver or kidney cancer.

The chain employs TRBV10-3 and TRBJ1-2, with 7 bases that match TRBD1. Germline assignment: CDR1 ENHRY and CDR2 SYGVKD. The CDR3 extends over 13 amino acids. V was pared by 10 bases and J by 0 bases, with 5 bases of the junction left unmatched. The CDR3 loop reads CATDRAPNYGYTF. The CDR3 region has the DNA TGTGCCACCGACAGGGCCCCTAACTATGGCTACACCTTC.

The chain carries TRBV5-1 and TRBJ1-2; weak D call: TRBD1 (5 bases). Germline V gene sequence: CDR1 SGHRS, CDR2 YFSETQ. V gave up 0 bases and J gave up 5 bases, with 14 bases separating them. The CDR3 runs to 15 residues. The CDR3 loop is CASSLGRQGGYGYTF. CDR3 bases: TGCGCCAGCAGCTTGGGACGGCAGGGAGGTTATGGCTACACCTTC. The full variable domain, completed using reference TRBV5-1 and TRBJ1-2, is KAGVTQTPRYLIKTRGQQVTLSCSPISGHRSVSWYQQTPGQGLQFLFEYFSETQRNKGNFPGRFSGRQFSNSRSEMNVSTLELGDSALYLCASSLGRQGGYGYTFGSGTRLTVV.

The rearrangement joins TRBV7-3 to TRBJ2-1; D is possibly TRBD2 (6 bases). CDR3 size: 17 residues. Per germline, CDR1 SGHTA and CDR2 FQGTGA. V lost 5 bases to trimming and J lost 8 bases, with 25 bases between them. The CDR3 protein is CASSPGASASPMDEQFF. CDR3 nucleotide sequence: TGTGCCAGCAGCCCTGGGGCTAGCGCCTCCCCCATGGATGAGCAGTTCTTC.